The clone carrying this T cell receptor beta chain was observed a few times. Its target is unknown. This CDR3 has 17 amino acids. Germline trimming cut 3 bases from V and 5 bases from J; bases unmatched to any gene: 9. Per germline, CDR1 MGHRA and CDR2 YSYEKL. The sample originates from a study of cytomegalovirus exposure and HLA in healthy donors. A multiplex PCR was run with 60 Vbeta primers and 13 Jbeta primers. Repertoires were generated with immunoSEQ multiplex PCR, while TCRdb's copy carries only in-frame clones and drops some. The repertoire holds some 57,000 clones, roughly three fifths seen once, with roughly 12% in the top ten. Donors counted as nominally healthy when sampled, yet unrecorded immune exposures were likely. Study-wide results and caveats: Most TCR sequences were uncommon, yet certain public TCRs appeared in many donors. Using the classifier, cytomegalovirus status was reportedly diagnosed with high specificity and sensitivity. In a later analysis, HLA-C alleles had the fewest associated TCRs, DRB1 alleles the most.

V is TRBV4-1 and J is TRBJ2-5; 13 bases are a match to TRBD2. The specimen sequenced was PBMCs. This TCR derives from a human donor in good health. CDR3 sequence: CASSHPTSGGRRETQYF. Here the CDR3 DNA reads TGCGCCAGCAGCCACCCGACTAGCGGGGGGCGCCGGGAGACCCAGTACTTC.